Below, 13 T cell receptor beta chains from the same sample are listed, as sequenced in a study of Ad26.COV2.S vaccination and SARS-CoV-2 variants. Sequencing used immunoSEQ multiplex PCR; TCRdb keeps in-frame clones, though not all of them. Here the sample spans more than 150,000 clones, around 90% being singletons. The input for sequencing was peripheral blood, taken after recovery from COVID-19. Receptors were obtained from a human donor who had recovered from COVID-19.

J is TRBJ2-2 and V is TRBV5-6, with D unclear. With 1 base removed from V and 0 bases from J, the gap between germline ends came to 7 bases. CDR1 is SGHDT, CDR2 YYEEEE, per germline. The CDR3 totals 15 residues. The CDR3 is CASSLPETNTGELFF. CDR3 nucleotide sequence: TGTGCCAGCAGCTTGCCGGAGACGAACACCGGGGAGCTGTTTTTT.

The CDR3 is CASSYSRVAGGREQYF. CDR3 nucleotides: TGTGCCAGCAGTTACTCGAGGGTAGCGGGAGGTCGCGAGCAGTACTTC. The chain is built from TRBV6-5 and TRBJ2-7; 10 bases match TRBD2. Germline CDR1 reads MNHEY; CDR2 reads SVGAGI. The CDR3 spans 16 residues. The V gene end was trimmed by 0 bases and the J gene end by 6 bases; junction bases not matched to a gene: 8.

This clone was picked up one time. In DNA, the CDR3 is TGTGCCAGCAGGCAACAGGGAGGGACTGAAGCTTTCTTT. Its translation is CASRQQGGTEAFF. The rearrangement uses TRBV5-4 and TRBJ1-1; D perhaps matches TRBD1 (6 bases). The CDR3 extends over 13 amino acids. Germline CDR1 SGHNT, CDR2 YYREEE (reference sequence). The V and J ends lost 5 bases and 5 bases respectively, with 13 bases between them.

Details on this clone: Distinct nucleotide sequences in the sample also encode this CDR3. The gene calls are TRBV2 and TRBJ2-7; D unclear. Germline loops: CDR1 SNHLY, CDR2 FYNNEI. V was shortened by 6 bases and J by 0 bases, with 3 bases between the two germline ends. CDR3 length: 11 amino acids. The CDR3 sequence is CASSYSYEQYF. In nucleotides, the CDR3 is TGTGCCAGCAGCTACTCCTACGAGCAGTACTTC. The entire variable domain, with the rest obtained from reference TRBV2 and TRBJ2-7, is as follows: EPEVTQTPSHQVTQMGQEVILRCVPISNHLYFYWYRQILGQKVEFLVSFYNNEISEKSEIFDDQFSVERPDGSNFTLKIRSTKLEDSAMYFCASSYSYEQYFGPGTRLTVT.

CDR3 bases: TGTGCCAGCAGCGGCGGCCACGGGGAAGACGAGCAGTACTTC. Amino acids: CASSGGHGEDEQYF. The chain uses TRBV9 and TRBJ2-7; D may be TRBD2 (5 bases). Trimming removed 3 bases at V and 5 bases at J, with 15 bases between. This CDR3 contains 14 residues. The germline V gene has CDR1 SGDLS and CDR2 YYNGEE.

The chain couples TRBV13 to TRBJ2-3, with 7 bases that match TRBD2. The CDR3 is 15 residues long. Germline CDR1 is PRHDT and CDR2 is FYEKMQ (reference sequence). The trim removed 5 bases at V and 0 bases at J, leaving 5 bases unmatched. The CDR3 reads CASSPLGGSTDTQYF. The CDR3 nucleotides are TGTGCCAGCAGCCCGCTCGGGGGGAGCACAGATACGCAGTATTTT. The full variable domain, with the rest looked up from reference TRBV13 and TRBJ2-3, is AAGVIQSPRHLIKEKRETATLKCYPIPRHDTVYWYQQGPGQDPQFLISFYEKMQSDKGSIPDRFSAQQFSDYHSELNMSSLELGDSALYFCASSPLGGSTDTQYFGPGTRLTVL.

This chain connects TRBV3-1 (or the pseudogene TRBV3-2) to TRBJ2-5; D unresolved. This CDR3 comprises 16 residues. With 4 bases removed from V and 0 bases from J, the gap between germline ends came to 15 bases. CDR1 LGHDT and CDR2 YNNKEL come from the germline V gene (reference sequence). The CDR3 loop reads CASSPGLLGYQETQYF. The CDR3 nucleotides are TGTGCCAGCAGCCCCGGGCTACTCGGGTACCAAGAGACCCAGTACTTC.

The J gene is TRBJ1-2, the V gene TRBV7-2; D not resolved. Germline CDR1 reads SGHTA; CDR2 reads FQGNSA. Deletions cut 4 bases from V and 1 base from J, with 7 bases between. The CDR3 is 13 residues long. The DNA for the CDR3 is TGTGCCAGCAGCTCCCGGGTTAACTATGGCTACACCTTC. Translating it yields CASSSRVNYGYTF.

V is TRBV25-1 and J is TRBJ2-3; possible D gene TRBD2, 5 bases. Germline V gene lookup returns CDR1 MGHDK and CDR2 SYGVNS. The CDR3 consists of 11 residues. Trimming pared 8 bases from V and 3 bases from J, leaving 6 bases between. CDR3 sequence: CASGRTDTQYF. In DNA form, the CDR3 reads TGTGCCAGCGGGAGAACAGATACGCAGTATTTT.

V gene TRBV21-1 combines with J gene TRBJ2-1; TRBD2 is the table's D call and was not checked against the DNA. TRBV21-1 is a pseudogene segment. The CDR3 spans 14 residues. Here the CDR3 reads CASSIRTRYNEQFF. CDR3 DNA: TGTGCCAGCAGCATACGGACTAGATACAATGAGCAGTTCTTC.

This rearrangement joins TRBV5-4 to TRBJ1-1; D perhaps matches TRBD1 (5 bases). With 4 bases removed from V and 11 bases from J, the gap between germline ends came to 18 bases. CDR3 length equals 13 residues. Germline V lookup: CDR1 SGHNT, CDR2 YYREEE (reference sequence). CDR3 amino acids: CASSPRQGGGAFF. DNA for the CDR3: TGTGCCAGCAGCCCCAGACAAGGCGGGGGGGCTTTCTTT.

The chain couples TRBV15 to TRBJ2-1, with unresolved D. Trimming shortened V by 0 bases and J by 0 bases, and 3 bases separated the two germline ends. This CDR3 has 14 amino acids. Germline values: CDR1 LNHNV, CDR2 YYDKDF (reference sequence). CDR3 sequence (DNA): TGTGCCACCAGCAGAGATCTCTCCTACAATGAGCAGTTCTTC. It codes for CATSRDLSYNEQFF.

V usage is TRBV2 and J usage is TRBJ2-7, with D tentatively TRBD1 or TRBD2 (6 bases each). This CDR3 has 11 residues. Germline CDR1 reads SNHLY; CDR2 reads FYNNEI. The V and J ends lost 6 bases and 9 bases respectively, with 12 bases between them. The DNA for the CDR3 is TGTGCCAGCAGGGGGGCGGGATGGCAGTACTTC. It translates to CASRGAGWQYF.